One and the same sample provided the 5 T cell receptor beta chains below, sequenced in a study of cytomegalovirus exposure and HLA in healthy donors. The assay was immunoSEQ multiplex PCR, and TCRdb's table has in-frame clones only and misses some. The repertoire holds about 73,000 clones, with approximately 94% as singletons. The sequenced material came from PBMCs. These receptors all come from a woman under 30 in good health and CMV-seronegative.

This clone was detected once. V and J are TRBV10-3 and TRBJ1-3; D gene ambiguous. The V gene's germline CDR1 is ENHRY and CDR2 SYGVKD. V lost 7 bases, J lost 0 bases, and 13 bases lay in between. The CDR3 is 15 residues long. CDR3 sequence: CAITEGRSSGNTIYF. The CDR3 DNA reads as TGTGCCATCACCGAGGGTAGGAGCTCTGGAAACACCATATATTTT.

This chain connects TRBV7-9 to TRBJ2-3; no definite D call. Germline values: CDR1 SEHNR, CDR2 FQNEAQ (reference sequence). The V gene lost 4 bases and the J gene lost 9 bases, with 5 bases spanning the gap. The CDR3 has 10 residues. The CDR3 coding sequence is TGTGCCAGCAGCTCCGGGACGCAGTATTTT. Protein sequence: CASSSGTQYF.

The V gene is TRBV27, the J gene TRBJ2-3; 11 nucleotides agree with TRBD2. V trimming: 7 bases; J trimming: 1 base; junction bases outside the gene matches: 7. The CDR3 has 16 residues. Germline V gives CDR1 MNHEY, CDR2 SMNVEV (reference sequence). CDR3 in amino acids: CASKLAGAAGTDTQYF. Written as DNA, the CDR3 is TGTGCCAGCAAACTAGCGGGAGCGGCGGGCACAGATACGCAGTATTTT.

In DNA form, the CDR3 reads TGTGCCAGCATTTTAGCGGGCTACCAAGAGACCCAGTACTTC. Encoded protein: CASILAGYQETQYF. The gene calls are TRBV5-6 and TRBJ2-5; 7 nucleotides agree with TRBD2. J lost 0 bases, V lost 6 bases, and 5 bases had no gene match. Germline lookup yields CDR1 SGHDT and CDR2 YYEEEE. The CDR3 sequence is 14 residues long.

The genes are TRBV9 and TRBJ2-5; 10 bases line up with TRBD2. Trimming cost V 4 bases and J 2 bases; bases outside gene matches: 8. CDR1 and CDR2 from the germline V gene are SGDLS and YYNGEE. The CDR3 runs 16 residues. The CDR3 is CASSHPLAGAQETQYF. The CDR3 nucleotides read TGTGCCAGCAGCCATCCTCTAGCGGGAGCGCAAGAGACCCAGTACTTC.